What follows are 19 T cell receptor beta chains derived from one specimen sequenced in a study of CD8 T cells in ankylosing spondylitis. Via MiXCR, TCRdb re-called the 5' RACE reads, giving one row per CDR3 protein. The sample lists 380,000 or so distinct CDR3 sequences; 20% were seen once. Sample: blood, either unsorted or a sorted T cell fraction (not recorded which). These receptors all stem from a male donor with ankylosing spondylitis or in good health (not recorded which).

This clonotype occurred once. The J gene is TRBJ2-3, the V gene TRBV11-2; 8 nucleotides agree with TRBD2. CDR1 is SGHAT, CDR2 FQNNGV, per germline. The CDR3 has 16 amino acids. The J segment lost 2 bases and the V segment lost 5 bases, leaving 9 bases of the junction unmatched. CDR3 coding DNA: TGTGCCAGCAGCCCCCTTACGGGGGGGCCCACAGATACGCAGTATTTT. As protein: CASSPLTGGPTDTQYF.

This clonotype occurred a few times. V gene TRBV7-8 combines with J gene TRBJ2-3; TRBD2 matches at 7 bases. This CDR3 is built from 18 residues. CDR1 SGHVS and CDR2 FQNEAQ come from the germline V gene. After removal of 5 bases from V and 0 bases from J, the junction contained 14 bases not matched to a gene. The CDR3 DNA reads TGTGCCAGCAGCACCCCTCCGGGGGGAGGATATAGCACAGATACGCAGTATTTT. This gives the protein CASSTPPGGGYSTDTQYF.

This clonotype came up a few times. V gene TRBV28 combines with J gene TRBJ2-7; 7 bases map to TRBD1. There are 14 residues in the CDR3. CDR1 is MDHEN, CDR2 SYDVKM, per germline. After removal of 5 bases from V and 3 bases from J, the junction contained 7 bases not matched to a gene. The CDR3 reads CASSPRDSLYEQYF. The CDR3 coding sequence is TGTGCCAGCAGTCCTCGGGACAGTCTCTACGAGCAGTACTTC. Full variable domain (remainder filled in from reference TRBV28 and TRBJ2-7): DVKVTQSSRYLVKRTGEKVFLECVQDMDHENMFWYRQDPGLGLRLIYFSYDVKMKEKGDIPEGYSVSREKKERFSLILESASTNQTSMYLCASSPRDSLYEQYFGPGTRLTVT.

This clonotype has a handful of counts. The chain's CDR3 is CASSFVERGADTQYF. CDR3 coding DNA: TGTGCCAGCAGTTTCGTGGAGAGAGGAGCAGATACGCAGTATTTT. The chain combines TRBV12-3 or TRBV12-4 with TRBJ2-3; D remains ambiguous. The CDR3 loop spans 15 amino acids. V shed 3 bases and J shed 4 bases, with 14 bases lying between them.

The CDR3 DNA reads as TGCGCCAGCAGTGTAGTCAGCCCCTACAATGAGCAGTTCTTC. Protein product: CASSVVSPYNEQFF. The J gene is TRBJ2-1, the V gene TRBV10-2; D is undetermined. Germline assignment: CDR1 WSHSY and CDR2 SAAADI. V was cut by 4 bases and J by 2 bases, with 9 bases left in between. CDR3 length equals 14 residues.

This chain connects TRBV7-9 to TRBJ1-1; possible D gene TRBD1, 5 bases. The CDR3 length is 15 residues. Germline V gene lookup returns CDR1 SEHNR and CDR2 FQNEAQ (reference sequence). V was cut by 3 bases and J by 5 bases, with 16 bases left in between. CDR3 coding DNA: TGTGCCAGCAGCTTGGGTCCCGGGGGTAGGACTGAAGCTTTCTTT. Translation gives CASSLGPGGRTEAFF.

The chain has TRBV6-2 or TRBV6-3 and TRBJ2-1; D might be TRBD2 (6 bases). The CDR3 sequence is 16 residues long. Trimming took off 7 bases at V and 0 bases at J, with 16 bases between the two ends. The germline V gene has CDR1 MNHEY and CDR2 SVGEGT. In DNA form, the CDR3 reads TGTGCCAGCACCATTTATTTAGCGGCCTCCTACAATGAGCAGTTCTTC. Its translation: CASTIYLAASYNEQFF.

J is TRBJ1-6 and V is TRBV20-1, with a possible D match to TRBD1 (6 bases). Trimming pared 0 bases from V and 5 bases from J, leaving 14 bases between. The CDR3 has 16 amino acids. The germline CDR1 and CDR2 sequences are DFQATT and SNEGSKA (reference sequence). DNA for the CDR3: TGCAGTGCTAGAGAGTGGACAGAGAATAATAATTCACCCCTCCACTTT. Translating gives CSAREWTENNNSPLHF.

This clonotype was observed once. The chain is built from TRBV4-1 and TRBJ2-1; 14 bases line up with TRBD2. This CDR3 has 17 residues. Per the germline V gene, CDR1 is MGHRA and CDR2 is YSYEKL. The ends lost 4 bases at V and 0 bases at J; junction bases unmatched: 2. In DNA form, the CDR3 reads TGCGCCAGCAGCCTGACTAGCGGGGGGGCCTCCTACAATGAGCAGTTCTTC. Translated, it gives CASSLTSGGASYNEQFF.

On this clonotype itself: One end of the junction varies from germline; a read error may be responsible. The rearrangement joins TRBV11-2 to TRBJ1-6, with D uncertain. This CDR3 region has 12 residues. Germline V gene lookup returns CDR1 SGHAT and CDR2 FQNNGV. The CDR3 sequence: CASSLGVATPDF. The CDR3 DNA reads TGTGCCAGCAGCTTAGGGGTCGCGACCCCGGACTTT.

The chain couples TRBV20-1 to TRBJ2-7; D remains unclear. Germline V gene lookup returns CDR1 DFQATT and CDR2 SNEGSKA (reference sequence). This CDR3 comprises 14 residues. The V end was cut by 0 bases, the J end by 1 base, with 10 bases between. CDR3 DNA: TGCAGTGCTAGAGATCGACGACAATCCTACGAGCAGTACTTC. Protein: CSARDRRQSYEQYF.

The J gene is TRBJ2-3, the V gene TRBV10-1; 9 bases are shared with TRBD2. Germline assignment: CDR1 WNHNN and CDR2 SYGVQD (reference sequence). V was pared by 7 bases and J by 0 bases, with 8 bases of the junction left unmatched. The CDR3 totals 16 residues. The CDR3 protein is CASTISGGSSTDTQYF. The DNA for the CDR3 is TGCGCCAGCACTATAAGCGGGGGGTCTAGCACAGATACGCAGTATTTT.

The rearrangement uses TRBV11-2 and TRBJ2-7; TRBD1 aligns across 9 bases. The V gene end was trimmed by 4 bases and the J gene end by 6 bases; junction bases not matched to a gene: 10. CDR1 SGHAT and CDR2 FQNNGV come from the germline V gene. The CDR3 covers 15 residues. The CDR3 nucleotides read TGTGCCAGCAGCTCCCGACAGGGGGTCAATACCGAGCAGTACTTC. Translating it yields CASSSRQGVNTEQYF.

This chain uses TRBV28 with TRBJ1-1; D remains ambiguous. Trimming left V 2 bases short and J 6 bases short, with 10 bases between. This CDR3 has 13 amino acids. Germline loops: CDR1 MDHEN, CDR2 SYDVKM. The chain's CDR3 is CASSLSGQAEAFF. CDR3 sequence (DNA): TGTGCCAGCAGTTTAAGTGGTCAGGCTGAAGCTTTCTTT.

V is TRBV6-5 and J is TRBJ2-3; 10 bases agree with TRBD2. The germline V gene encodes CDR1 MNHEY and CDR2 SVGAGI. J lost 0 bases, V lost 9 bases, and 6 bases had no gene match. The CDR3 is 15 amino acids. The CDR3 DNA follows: TGTGCCAGTAGTACTAGCGGGGAGAGCACAGATACGCAGTATTTT. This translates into CASSTSGESTDTQYF.

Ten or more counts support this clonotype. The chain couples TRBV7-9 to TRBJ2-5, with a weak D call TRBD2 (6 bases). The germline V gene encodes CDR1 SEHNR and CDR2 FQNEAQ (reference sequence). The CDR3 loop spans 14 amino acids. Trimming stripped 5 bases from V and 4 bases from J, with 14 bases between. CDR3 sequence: CASSVTGVGETQYF. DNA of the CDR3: TGTGCCAGCAGCGTAACGGGGGTAGGAGAGACCCAGTACTTC. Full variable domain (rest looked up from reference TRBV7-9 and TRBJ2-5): DTGVSQNPRHKITKRGQNVTFRCDPISEHNRLYWYRQTLGQGPEFLTYFQNEAQLEKSRLLSDRFSAERPKGSFSTLEIQRTEQGDSAMYLCASSVTGVGETQYFGPGTRLLVL.

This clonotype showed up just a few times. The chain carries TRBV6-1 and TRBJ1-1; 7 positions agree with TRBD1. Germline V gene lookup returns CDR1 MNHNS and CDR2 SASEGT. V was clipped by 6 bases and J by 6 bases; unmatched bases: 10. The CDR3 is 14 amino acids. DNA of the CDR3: TGTGCCAGCAGGGCCGACAGGGAGGTCGCTGAAGCTTTCTTT. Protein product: CASRADREVAEAFF.

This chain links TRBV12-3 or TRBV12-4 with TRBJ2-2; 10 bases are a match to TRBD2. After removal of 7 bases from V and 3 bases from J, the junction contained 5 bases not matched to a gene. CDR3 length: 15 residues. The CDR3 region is CASNTLAGDTGELFF. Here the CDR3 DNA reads TGTGCCAGCAATACCCTAGCGGGGGACACCGGGGAGCTGTTTTTT.

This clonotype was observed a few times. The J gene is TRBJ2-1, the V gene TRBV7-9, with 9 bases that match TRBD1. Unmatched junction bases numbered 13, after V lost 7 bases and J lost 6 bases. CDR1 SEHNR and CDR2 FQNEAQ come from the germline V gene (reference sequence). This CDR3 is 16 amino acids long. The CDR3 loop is CASTQPGTGMPNEQFF. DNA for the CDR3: TGTGCCAGCACTCAACCCGGGACAGGGATGCCCAATGAGCAGTTCTTC.